Detailed here is one T cell receptor (beta chain). The antigen remains unidentified. This sample was taken from a study of blood T cells in healthy people across ages. Study information: In model experiments, template switching was able to capture about one barcoded beta molecule for every two T cells that were present. Notes on the study in general: Relative to aged donors, long-lived donors carried more naive CD4+ cells and displayed higher diversity.

It was with a sample-barcoded 5' primer and a J-beta primer mix that a second PCR of about 6 to 11 cycles was run. One entry per CDR3 protein results from TCRdb running MiXCR on the 5' RACE reads. Among 1.5 million to 2 million distinct CDR3 sequences listed, less than 50% were seen once. The V end was cut by 6 bases, the J end by 12 bases, with 19 bases between. This CDR3 region has 13 residues. The V gene's germline CDR1 is SNHLY and CDR2 FYNNEI. This TCR was sampled from a woman aged 40 to 55 in good health. The chain is built from TRBV2 and TRBJ2-3; TRBD1 or TRBD2 may be the D gene (5 bases each). Input material: blood. The CDR3 DNA reads TGTGCCAGCAGATCTCCGGGGCCACGAATTCAGTATTTT. It encodes CASRSPGPRIQYF.